Below, 23 T cell receptor beta chains from the same sample are listed, as sequenced in a study of blood T cell repertoires in COVID-19. The table came from immunoSEQ multiplex PCR; TCRdb's copy has only in-frame clones and leaves some out. The sample includes tens of thousands of clones, about nine tenths of them seen just once. The sample was peripheral blood. The receptors originated from an older man with active or convalescent COVID-19.

There are a few counts of this clone. The chain is built from TRBV5-5 and TRBJ1-2, with 7 nucleotides matching TRBD1. V dropped 2 bases and J dropped 5; count of bases not matched to a gene: 6. This CDR3 spans 14 amino acids. Germline values: CDR1 SGHKS, CDR2 YYEKEE (reference sequence). CDR3 in DNA: TGTGCCAGCAGCTTCTGGACAGGCCTTTATGGCTACACCTTC. Protein sequence: CASSFWTGLYGYTF.

The chain links TRBV19 to TRBJ1-2; the D gene is possibly TRBD1 (5 bases). Germline CDR1 and CDR2: LNHDA and SQIVND (reference sequence). Deletions cut 7 bases from V and 8 bases from J, with 29 bases between. The CDR3 has 17 residues. The CDR3 nucleotides are TGTGCCAGTACCGGCGGGGGTCCCACACCCTTAGGAGGCGGCTACACCTTC. Amino acid sequence: CASTGGGPTPLGGGYTF.

The chain employs TRBV19 and TRBJ1-5; 9 bases match TRBD1. Losses at the gene ends were 7 bases for V and 4 bases for J; bases not matched to a gene: 11. This CDR3 contains 16 residues. The germline V gene encodes CDR1 LNHDA and CDR2 SQIVND (reference sequence). CDR3 protein: CASNSPDRGTNQPQHF. CDR3 DNA sequence: TGTGCCAGTAATTCTCCGGACAGGGGTACTAATCAGCCCCAGCATTTT.

Only one count was recorded for this clone. The chain has TRBV7-9 and TRBJ2-2, with 11 nucleotides matching TRBD2. The J segment lost 1 base and the V segment lost 5 bases, leaving 3 bases of the junction unmatched. CDR1 and CDR2 (germline): SEHNR, FQNEAQ (reference sequence). The CDR3 runs to 16 residues. The CDR3 is CASSQLAGGNTGELFF. The CDR3 region has the DNA TGTGCCAGCAGCCAGCTAGCGGGGGGGAACACCGGGGAGCTGTTTTTT.

The chain has TRBV9 and TRBJ1-1; D gene unclear. V dropped 0 bases and J dropped 0 bases, with 9 bases sitting between them. CDR3 length equals 15 residues. Germline lookup yields CDR1 SGDLS and CDR2 YYNGEE. The CDR3 DNA is TGTGCCAGCAGCGTAGTAGGAGGGATGAACACTGAAGCTTTCTTT. It translates to CASSVVGGMNTEAFF.

The V and J genes are TRBV5-1 and TRBJ1-2; no reliable D call. V shed 2 bases and J shed 0 bases, with 8 bases lying between them. The germline gives CDR1 SGHRS, CDR2 YFSETQ. The CDR3 contains 14 residues. The CDR3 region is CASSFQEPNYGYTF. CDR3 sequence (DNA): TGCGCCAGCAGCTTTCAGGAACCTAACTATGGCTACACCTTC. The full variable domain, in which reference TRBV5-1 and TRBJ1-2 provide the parts outside the CDR3, is KAGVTQTPRYLIKTRGQQVTLSCSPISGHRSVSWYQQTPGQGLQFLFEYFSETQRNKGNFPGRFSGRQFSNSRSEMNVSTLELGDSALYLCASSFQEPNYGYTFGSGTRLTVV.

The rearrangement joins TRBV7-2 to TRBJ2-7; TRBD1 agrees at 11 bases. Germline CDR1 SGHTA, CDR2 FQGNSA. The V segment lost 4 bases and the J segment 3 bases; nucleotides outside the gene matches: 5. There are 15 residues in the CDR3. The CDR3 coding sequence is TGTGCCAGCAGCTCCGCCGGGACAGGGGGCTACGAGCAGTACTTC. It translates to CASSSAGTGGYEQYF.

A note on this clone: Compared with germline, one end of the junction differs, possibly owing to a read error. The V and J genes are TRBV7-2 and TRBJ1-6, with 7 positions matching TRBD1. Germline CDR1 is SGHTA and CDR2 is FQGNSA. This CDR3 is 13 amino acids long. This chain's CDR3 is CASSLSPPGQSVF. The CDR3 bases are TGTGCCAGCAGCTTAAGCCCCCCGGGACAGAGCGTTTTT.

This chain links TRBV7-3 with TRBJ2-5, with a possible D match to TRBD2 (6 bases). The V and J ends lost 1 base and 3 bases respectively, with 12 bases between them. The germline V gene encodes CDR1 SGHTA and CDR2 FQGTGA. The CDR3 is 15 amino acids. CDR3 nucleotide sequence: TGTGCCAGCAGCTTAAGGAGTGGAGGGGAAGAGACCCAGTACTTC. It translates to CASSLRSGGEETQYF.

The chain links TRBV18 to TRBJ1-6, with D unresolved. Germline V gives CDR1 KGHSH, CDR2 LQKENI. V was cut by 3 bases and J by 8 bases, with 14 bases left in between. This CDR3 region has 15 residues. This CDR3 is CASSPPGILHSPLHF. CDR3 nucleotides: TGTGCCAGCTCACCGCCGGGGATATTGCATTCACCCCTCCACTTT.

This chain uses TRBV20-1 with TRBJ2-1, with TRBD2 as a possible D gene (7 bases). Germline V CDR1 and CDR2: DFQATT, SNEGSKA (reference sequence). The CDR3 length is 15 residues. V lost 3 bases to trimming and J lost 2 bases, with 14 bases between them. The CDR3 protein is CSASPSGGPYNEQFF. The CDR3 bases are TGCAGTGCTAGTCCCTCGGGGGGCCCCTACAATGAGCAGTTCTTC.

This rearrangement joins TRBV5-6 to TRBJ2-7; 7 bases map to TRBD1. Losses at the gene ends were 3 bases for V and 1 base for J; bases not matched to a gene: 4. The CDR3 runs 14 residues. From germline, CDR1 is SGHDT and CDR2 YYEEEE. The CDR3 here is CASSSPGQSYEQYF. CDR3 bases: TGTGCCAGCAGCTCTCCGGGACAGTCCTACGAGCAGTACTTC. The variable domain in full, with the rest retrieved from reference TRBV5-6 and TRBJ2-7, is DAGVTQSPTHLIKTRGQQVTLRCSPKSGHDTVSWYQQALGQGPQFIFQYYEEEERQRGNFPDRFSGHQFPNYSSELNVNALLLGDSALYLCASSSPGQSYEQYFGPGTRLTVT.

The CDR3 loop reads CASSLPRGTSTDTQYF. CDR3 bases: TGTGCCAGCAGCCTTCCGCGGGGGACTAGCACAGATACGCAGTATTTT. The chain combines TRBV5-8 with TRBJ2-3; 7 bases are a match to TRBD2. This CDR3 contains 16 residues. Germline CDR1 is SGHTS and CDR2 is YDEGEE. With 4 bases clipped from V and 0 bases from J, the junction kept 8 bases outside the gene matches.

This clone was recorded only once. This chain uses TRBV5-1 with TRBJ1-2, with D possibly matching TRBD1 (6 bases). The CDR3 extends over 13 amino acids. Trimming cost V 0 bases and J 8 bases, with 11 bases left between them. From germline, CDR1 is SGHRS and CDR2 YFSETQ. The CDR3 here is CASSLASGEGYTF. CDR3 nucleotides: TGCGCCAGCAGCTTGGCGTCAGGGGAGGGCTACACCTTC.

V gene TRBV9 combines with J gene TRBJ1-2, with 7 positions matching TRBD1. The CDR3 runs to 11 residues. With V trimmed by 3 bases and J by 10 bases, 3 bases remained unmatched. CDR1 is SGDLS, CDR2 YYNGEE, per germline. CDR3 loop: CASSGQGDYTF. DNA of the CDR3: TGTGCCAGCAGCGGACAGGGTGACTACACCTTC. Looking up the rest from reference TRBV9 and TRBJ1-2 gives the full variable domain: DSGVTQTPKHLITATGQRVTLRCSPRSGDLSVYWYQQSLDQGLQFLIQYYNGEERAKGNILERFSAQQFPDLHSELNLSSLELGDSALYFCASSGQGDYTFGSGTRLTVV.

The chain links TRBV6-6 to TRBJ1-1; 8 bases are a match to TRBD1. J was trimmed by 2 bases and V by 5 bases; bases with no gene match: 7. Germline V gives CDR1 MNHNY, CDR2 SVGAGI (reference sequence). The CDR3 spans 15 residues. In nucleotides, the CDR3 is TGTGCCAGCAGTGGATGGGACAGGCGAAACACTGAAGCTTTCTTT. This encodes CASSGWDRRNTEAFF.

The chain recombines TRBV5-6 with TRBJ1-1; 10 bases are shared with TRBD1. CDR1 SGHDT and CDR2 YYEEEE come from the germline V gene. This CDR3 has 16 residues. The V gene end was trimmed by 4 bases and the J gene end by 8 bases; junction bases not matched to a gene: 14. The CDR3 region is CASSRDRGASVQEAFF. The CDR3 nucleotides read TGTGCCAGCAGCCGGGACAGGGGCGCCTCGGTTCAAGAAGCTTTCTTT.

The rearrangement joins TRBV19 to TRBJ1-1; 7 bases are shared with TRBD1. V gave up 5 bases and J gave up 4 bases; unmatched junction bases: 10. Germline V gene sequence: CDR1 LNHDA, CDR2 SQIVND (reference sequence). The CDR3 is 15 amino acids. CDR3 region: CASSAPRQGTTEAFF. The CDR3 nucleotides are TGTGCCAGTAGTGCTCCGCGACAGGGTACCACTGAAGCTTTCTTT.

Here the CDR3 DNA reads TGTGCCAGCAGCTCCTTCCTGACGGGGGTTGAGACCCAGTACTTC. Protein: CASSSFLTGVETQYF. J is TRBJ2-5 and V is TRBV7-2; TRBD2 might be the D (6 bases). CDR1 is SGHTA and CDR2 is FQGNSA in the germline V gene. This CDR3 is built from 15 residues. The germline V and J ends were trimmed by 4 bases and 5 bases, with 17 bases remaining between them. Full variable domain (missing parts from reference TRBV7-2 and TRBJ2-5): GAGVSQSPSNKVTEKGKDVELRCDPISGHTALYWYRQSLGQGLEFLIYFQGNSAPDKSGLPSDRFSAERTGGSVSTLTIQRTQQEDSAVYLCASSSFLTGVETQYFGPGTRLLVL.

The genes are TRBV7-2 and TRBJ1-1, with 7 nucleotides matching TRBD1. CDR3 length equals 13 residues. After removal of 2 bases from V and 7 bases from J, the junction contained 4 bases not matched to a gene. Germline V gene data show CDR1 as SGHTA and CDR2 as FQGNSA. The CDR3 coding sequence is TGTGCCAGCAGCTTAAATCGACAGGGTGAAGCTTTCTTT. As protein: CASSLNRQGEAFF.

The chain carries TRBV18 and TRBJ2-1; D unclear. The germline CDR1 and CDR2 sequences are KGHSH and LQKENI. This CDR3 is built from 13 residues. With 3 bases removed from V and 4 bases from J, the gap between germline ends came to 7 bases. The CDR3 DNA reads TGTGCCAGCTCACCCCTATTGTACAATGAGCAGTTCTTC. Translated, it gives CASSPLLYNEQFF.

The V and J genes are TRBV25-1 and TRBJ2-7; TRBD2 aligns across 8 bases. This CDR3 has 16 residues. Trimming cost V 4 bases and J 0 bases; bases outside gene matches: 8. The germline V gene encodes CDR1 MGHDK and CDR2 SYGVNS. CDR3 DNA: TGTGCCAGCAGTGGATTTGGTAGCGGGGCCTCCTACGAGCAGTACTTC. This translates into CASSGFGSGASYEQYF.

The chain recombines TRBV4-3 with TRBJ1-6, with TRBD1 identical over 7 bases. V gave up 3 bases and J gave up 14 bases; unmatched junction bases: 13. Looked up from germline, CDR1 is LGHNA and CDR2 is YSLEER. The CDR3 has 15 residues. CDR3 sequence reads: CASSQASGQKTTLHF. The DNA for the CDR3 is TGCGCCAGCAGCCAGGCCTCGGGACAGAAGACAACCCTCCACTTT.